The 32 T cell receptor beta chains in this list originate from one sample, sequenced in a study of human T cells and chemical hapten exposure (dated by TCRdb to about 2021). The library was obtained by RACE. TCRdb names NextSeq 500 as the instrument used. Through fastp at Q25 and MiXCR, TCRdb rebuilt clones from the public reads, retaining in-frame beta chains. Rows matching on CDR3 protein sequence are summarized as one entry with the most common DNA and genes. This sample holds fewer than 400,000 distinct CDR3 sequences; around 7% were observed only once. The ten top clones hold less than 10% of the sample. The time point label of this sample denotes: patch test 1, 2 weeks after DPC sensitization. In the paper's terms, the treatment or condition label means: therapeutic diphenylcyclopropenone sensitization with weekly scalp DPC. The specimen was whole blood, collected in connection with sensitization to the hapten diphenylcyclopropenone (DPC). The receptors were gathered from a woman between 18 and 29 years old with alopecia areata. Some clones in this sample may be carry-over from other donors' samples.

The table lists this clonotype with a few counts. The V gene is TRBV7-9, the J gene TRBJ2-5, with D tentatively TRBD2 (6 bases). The V end lost 5 bases, the J end lost 4 bases, and 14 bases lay between the germline ends. The CDR3 extends over 14 amino acids. Per the germline V gene, CDR1 is SEHNR and CDR2 is FQNEAQ (reference sequence). CDR3 DNA: TGTGCCAGCAGCCCTGGCGGGGTGGCAGAGACCCAGTACTTC. Encoded protein: CASSPGGVAETQYF.

The sample holds a few counts of this clonotype. This chain links TRBV3-1 with TRBJ1-2, with D perhaps TRBD1 (6 bases). The CDR3 loop spans 12 amino acids. V was cut by 5 bases and J by 7 bases, with 11 bases left in between. Germline V gene sequence: CDR1 LGHDT, CDR2 YNNKEL (reference sequence). The CDR3 sequence: CASSSGQSGYTF. The CDR3 nucleotides are TGTGCCAGCAGCTCAGGACAGAGTGGCTACACCTTC.

The table lists this clonotype with a few counts. V is TRBV20-1 and J is TRBJ2-3; possible D gene TRBD2, 6 bases. Germline V lookup: CDR1 DFQATT, CDR2 SNEGSKA (reference sequence). The V end lost 1 base, the J end lost 2 bases, and 7 bases lay between the germline ends. The CDR3 is 13 residues long. The CDR3 DNA follows: TGCAGTGCTAGAGGACTAGTCACAGATACGCAGTATTTT. Protein sequence: CSARGLVTDTQYF.

This clonotype was seen a few times. The CDR3 DNA follows: TGCAGTGCACCCCGGGCGGGGGGGCGTCAAGATACGCAGTATTTT. Translation: CSAPRAGGRQDTQYF. V and J are TRBV20-1 and TRBJ2-3, with 9 bases lining up with TRBD2. The V segment lost 6 bases and the J segment 5 bases; nucleotides outside the gene matches: 12. The CDR3 length is 15 residues. CDR1 and CDR2 (germline): DFQATT, SNEGSKA (reference sequence).

The chain carries TRBV2 and TRBJ2-1; tentatively, D is TRBD1 (6 bases). The CDR3 covers 11 residues. Germline CDR1 and CDR2: SNHLY and FYNNEI. Trimming took 6 bases from V and 14 from J, leaving 14 bases between them. The CDR3 nucleotides are TGTGCCAGCAGGATCAGGGGTGTTGAGTTCTTC. Translated, it gives CASRIRGVEFF.

This clonotype came up many times. The V gene is TRBV27, the J gene TRBJ2-7, with no clear D. Per the germline V gene, CDR1 is MNHEY and CDR2 is SMNVEV (reference sequence). The CDR3 spans 12 residues. V was pared by 7 bases and J by 6 bases, with 13 bases between. CDR3 in DNA: TGTGCCAGCACCAGATCCCTTGGCGAGCAGTACTTC. It translates to CASTRSLGEQYF.

This clonotype was recorded a few times. V usage is TRBV27 and J usage is TRBJ2-2; 8 bases are a match to TRBD2. This CDR3 comprises 15 residues. V lost 6 bases and J lost 5; bases outside the gene matches: 8. Germline assignment: CDR1 MNHEY and CDR2 SMNVEV (reference sequence). The CDR3 region is CASSPWTSQTGELFF. The CDR3 nucleotides are TGTGCCAGCAGCCCTTGGACTAGCCAAACCGGGGAGCTGTTTTTT.

This chain links TRBV12-3 or TRBV12-4 with TRBJ1-2, with a possible D match to TRBD1 (6 bases). The CDR3 contains 15 residues. The V gene lost 1 base and the J gene lost 6 bases, with 15 bases spanning the gap. In DNA, the CDR3 is TGTGCCAGCAGTTTAGTTGAGGGGGGGAAAAATGGCTACACCTTC. This translates into CASSLVEGGKNGYTF.

This clonotype was recorded a few times. The chain is built from TRBV29-1 and TRBJ1-3, with 7 positions matching TRBD1. Losses at the gene ends were 2 bases for V and 3 bases for J; bases not matched to a gene: 4. Germline CDR1 and CDR2: SQVTM and ANQGSEA. The CDR3 runs 14 residues. DNA of the CDR3: TGCAGCGTTGAACCCCGGGACAGTGGAAACACCATATATTTT. Translation: CSVEPRDSGNTIYF.

The chain uses TRBV28 and TRBJ2-6; D gene unclear. V was trimmed by 5 bases and J by 0 bases, leaving 20 bases between them. Germline CDR1 reads MDHEN; CDR2 reads SYDVKM. The CDR3 spans 19 residues. The CDR3 region has the DNA TGTGCCAGCAGTGTGAGTCAGCTCCGTCCCAACTCTGGGGCCAACGTCCTGACTTTC. Translating gives CASSVSQLRPNSGANVLTF.

This clonotype occurred many times. This sequence joins TRBV10-3 and TRBJ2-1; D gene uncertain. The CDR3 extends over 13 amino acids. The germline V gene has CDR1 ENHRY and CDR2 SYGVKD. V dropped 0 bases and J dropped 9 bases, with 9 bases sitting between them. CDR3 nucleotides: TGTGCCATCAGTGAGTCTCTCGGCGGTGAGCAGTTCTTC. Translated: CAISESLGGEQFF.

The sample holds many counts of this clonotype. The V and J genes are TRBV29-1 and TRBJ2-1; D perhaps matches TRBD1 (6 bases). Deletions cut 5 bases from V and 6 bases from J, with 17 bases between. Per germline, CDR1 SQVTM and CDR2 ANQGSEA. CDR3 length: 14 amino acids. In nucleotides, the CDR3 is TGCAGCGTTAAATCGTGGGGGCGTTTCAATGAGCAGTTCTTC. Its protein is CSVKSWGRFNEQFF.

This clonotype came up a few times. This chain joins TRBV6-2 or TRBV6-3 and TRBJ1-2; D gene unclear. Trimming stripped 2 bases from V and 5 bases from J, with 15 bases between. This CDR3 has 15 residues. The germline V gene has CDR1 MNHEY and CDR2 SVGEGT. DNA for the CDR3: TGTGCCAGCAGTTACGGGTCCGGCGGAGCTTATGGCTACACCTTC. It is translated as CASSYGSGGAYGYTF.

The table lists this clonotype with many counts. V gene TRBV3-1 combines with J gene TRBJ2-5, with D perhaps given as TRBD1 or TRBD2 (6 bases each). V lost 3 bases to trimming and J lost 4 bases, with 21 bases between them. CDR3 size: 17 residues. CDR1 and CDR2 from the germline V gene are LGHDT and YNNKEL (reference sequence). The CDR3 region is CASSHYTGSGARETQYF. CDR3 bases: TGTGCCAGCAGCCATTACACGGGATCGGGGGCAAGAGAGACCCAGTACTTC.

This clonotype showed up many times. V usage is TRBV7-9 and J usage is TRBJ2-7; maybe TRBD2 (6 bases). This CDR3 has 15 residues. The V gene lost 5 bases and the J gene lost 3 bases, with 17 bases spanning the gap. Germline V CDR1 and CDR2: SEHNR, FQNEAQ (reference sequence). CDR3 sequence: CASSRQSLGGYEQYF. DNA of the CDR3: TGTGCCAGCAGCCGACAATCTTTGGGGGGCTACGAGCAGTACTTC.

This clonotype has a handful of counts. V and J are TRBV12-3 or TRBV12-4 and TRBJ2-3; D not resolved. The V gene lost 7 bases and the J gene lost 1 base, with 6 bases spanning the gap. The CDR3 totals 12 residues. CDR3: CASNTGTDTQYF. CDR3 coding DNA: TGTGCCAGCAATACAGGCACAGATACGCAGTATTTT.

The gene calls are TRBV9 and TRBJ2-7, with D unresolved. The V and J ends lost 4 bases and 5 bases respectively, with 13 bases between them. From germline, CDR1 is SGDLS and CDR2 YYNGEE. The CDR3 runs 13 residues. CDR3 in DNA: TGTGCCAGCAGCCCTCCCGGTATGGACGAGCAGTACTTC. It encodes CASSPPGMDEQYF. The whole variable domain, filled in from reference TRBV9 and TRBJ2-7, reads DSGVTQTPKHLITATGQRVTLRCSPRSGDLSVYWYQQSLDQGLQFLIQYYNGEERAKGNILERFSAQQFPDLHSELNLSSLELGDSALYFCASSPPGMDEQYFGPGTRLTVT.

CDR3 loop: CASSLGGGGHSPLHF. As DNA, the CDR3 is TGTGCCAGCAGCTTAGGAGGTGGGGGGCATTCACCCCTCCACTTT. V and J are TRBV7-9 and TRBJ1-6, with D maybe TRBD1 (6 bases). Looked up from germline, CDR1 is SEHNR and CDR2 is FQNEAQ (reference sequence). The V end lost 1 base, the J end lost 8 bases, and 12 bases lay between the germline ends. This CDR3 region has 15 residues.

This clonotype was counted ten times or more. The chain uses TRBV10-3 and TRBJ2-3; 11 nucleotides match TRBD2. The CDR3 sequence is 15 residues long. CDR1 and CDR2 from the germline V gene are ENHRY and SYGVKD. Trimming cost V 4 bases and J 2 bases; bases outside gene matches: 2. Here the CDR3 reads CAISGLAGTTDTQYF. CDR3 sequence (DNA): TGTGCCATCAGTGGACTAGCGGGAACCACAGATACGCAGTATTTT.

A few counts support this clonotype. V usage is TRBV10-3 and J usage is TRBJ2-7; maybe TRBD2 (7 bases). Germline loops: CDR1 ENHRY, CDR2 SYGVKD. The V end lost 2 bases, the J end lost 7 bases, and 15 bases lay between the germline ends. This CDR3 is built from 14 residues. Here the CDR3 reads CAISESGTNGEQYF. CDR3 coding DNA: TGTGCCATCAGTGAGAGCGGGACAAATGGGGAGCAGTACTTC.

This clonotype occurred many times. The genes are TRBV24-1 and TRBJ2-5; 10 bases fit TRBD2. V was clipped by 2 bases and J by 5 bases; unmatched bases: 1. Germline V CDR1 and CDR2: KGHDR, SFDVKD. The CDR3 runs to 14 residues. In DNA, the CDR3 is TGTGCCACCAGTGATTCTAGCGGGGGTGAGACCCAGTACTTC. It codes for CATSDSSGGETQYF.

The chain uses TRBV7-8 and TRBJ2-3; D not certain. CDR3 length equals 15 residues. V was clipped by 4 bases and J by 2 bases, with 13 bases between them. Looked up from germline, CDR1 is SGHVS and CDR2 is FQNEAQ. Here the CDR3 reads CASSSSGSPTDTQYF. The CDR3 bases are TGTGCCAGCAGCTCTAGTGGATCCCCCACAGATACGCAGTATTTT.

In this sample, this clonotype turned up a few times. The chain has TRBV7-6 and TRBJ2-3, with TRBD2 identical over 11 bases. The V segment lost 1 base and the J segment 1 base; nucleotides outside the gene matches: 4. CDR1 SGHVS and CDR2 FNYEAQ come from the germline V gene. The CDR3 totals 17 residues. As DNA, the CDR3 is TGTGCCAGCAGCTTAGGTACTAGCGGGGGCGGCACAGATACGCAGTATTTT. Amino acids: CASSLGTSGGGTDTQYF.

This clonotype was recorded many times. The chain recombines TRBV14 with TRBJ1-3; the D gene is possibly TRBD1 (5 bases). V gave up 2 bases and J gave up 1 base, with 12 bases separating them. There are 16 residues in the CDR3. The germline V gene encodes CDR1 SGHDN and CDR2 FVKESK. The CDR3 loop is CASSQRDRRSGNTIYF. The CDR3 DNA reads as TGTGCCAGCAGCCAACGGGACCGGCGGTCTGGAAACACCATATATTTT.

This clonotype has at least ten counts. The chain has TRBV6-2 or TRBV6-3 and TRBJ1-5, with D possibly matching TRBD1 (5 bases). Trimming left V 6 bases short and J 4 bases short, with 10 bases between. The CDR3 is made up of 13 amino acids. Germline CDR1 MNHEY, CDR2 SVGEGT. The CDR3 bases are TGTGCCAGCAGGGGGGACGGGAATCAGCCCCAGCATTTT. Translating it yields CASRGDGNQPQHF.

A few counts support this clonotype. V and J are TRBV5-6 and TRBJ1-5, with D hard to call. This CDR3 comprises 15 residues. Germline V gene data show CDR1 as SGHDT and CDR2 as YYEEEE. V lost 1 base and J 4 bases, leaving 12 bases between the germline ends. CDR3 bases: TGTGCCAGCAGCTTGTTGGGGTCAAAAAATCAGCCCCAGCATTTT. Its protein product is CASSLLGSKNQPQHF.

Many counts were recorded for this clonotype. The rearrangement links TRBV7-9 to TRBJ2-3; D perhaps matches TRBD2 (6 bases). Deletions cut 4 bases from V and 11 bases from J, with 22 bases between. Germline V gives CDR1 SEHNR, CDR2 FQNEAQ (reference sequence). The CDR3 totals 15 residues. CDR3: CASSSGLSLDSGQYF. The CDR3 DNA is TGTGCCAGCAGCTCCGGACTCAGTCTGGATAGCGGGCAGTATTTT.

The table lists this clonotype with many counts. The chain combines TRBV6-4 with TRBJ2-3; 11 nucleotides align to TRBD1. Trimming cost V 2 bases and J 4 bases; bases outside gene matches: 5. CDR1 is MRHNA and CDR2 is SNTAGT in the germline V gene. The CDR3 is 16 residues long. The CDR3 nucleotides read TGTGCCAGCAGTGACGGACAGGGGGCTGGGGCAGATACGCAGTATTTT. Its protein product is CASSDGQGAGADTQYF.

J is TRBJ2-3 and V is TRBV6-5; D unresolved. The CDR3 is made up of 14 amino acids. Germline lookup yields CDR1 MNHEY and CDR2 SVGAGI. V was pared by 6 bases and J by 1 base, with 11 bases between. CDR3 nucleotide sequence: TGTGCCAGCAGGGGCGGCGGAGGCACAGATACGCAGTATTTT. Translated: CASRGGGGTDTQYF.

The table lists this clonotype with a few counts. V is TRBV4-3 and J is TRBJ2-7; D call uncertain. Germline CDR1 is LGHNA and CDR2 is YSLEER. The germline V and J ends were trimmed by 0 bases and 2 bases, with 8 bases remaining between them. The length of the CDR3 is 14 residues. CDR3 bases: TGCGCCAGCAGCCAAGATGTTTGGGCCTACGAGCAGTACTTC. Protein product: CASSQDVWAYEQYF.

In this sample, this clonotype turned up many times. The J gene is TRBJ2-3, the V gene TRBV7-2; no firm D call. Trimming removed 5 bases from V and 0 bases from J, with 15 bases in between. Germline assignment: CDR1 SGHTA and CDR2 FQGNSA. This CDR3 is 16 amino acids long. CDR3 protein: CASSRRVLTSTDTQYF. The CDR3 nucleotides read TGTGCCAGCAGCCGAAGGGTCCTTACTAGCACAGATACGCAGTATTTT.

This clonotype was recorded many times. This chain links TRBV7-2 with TRBJ2-1; D remains ambiguous. CDR3 length: 17 residues. Germline CDR1 SGHTA, CDR2 FQGNSA. The V end was cut by 1 base, the J end by 0 bases, with 13 bases between. CDR3 loop: CASSLGRLPSSYNEQFF. The DNA of the CDR3 is TGTGCCAGCAGCTTAGGTCGGCTACCAAGCTCCTACAATGAGCAGTTCTTC.